This TCR beta chain comes out of a study of memory CD4+ T cells and cytomegalovirus serostatus (dated by TCRdb to about 2019). Regarding the study in general: The cohort comprised about 33 healthy Belgian adults, 9 CMV seropositive and around 24 CMV seronegative. To replicate a published TCR-based CMV serostatus classifier, the study sequenced CD4+ memory TCRbeta repertoires from a Belgian cohort whose cytomegalovirus serostatus was known.

The research as a whole found: The results were interpreted as suggesting that the CMV-associated TCR signature is mostly present in the CD4+ memory repertoire. Only CD4+CD45RO+ memory cells were sequenced, unlike the original study, which covered naive and memory CD4+ and CD8+ populations. CMV serostatus prediction reached a median bootstrapped AUC of approximately 0.95 with the original framework and about 0.93 with a US-trained random forest. Of 164 previously reported CMV-associated TCRbeta sequences, about 72 appeared in the CD4+ memory repertoires, each in one to five individuals. On the Belgian cohort, the classifier based on the original framework reached a median bootstrapped AUC of roughly 0.96, with a 95% CI of 0.76-1.00.

The Quick-DNA Microprep Kit was used to extract genomic DNA from the sorted cells. TCRbeta DNA was amplified with the immunoSEQ hsTCRbeta kit following the manufacturer's protocol. An Illumina MiSeq instrument was used to sequence the TCRbeta libraries. For the original study's pipeline: Following removal of out-of-frame sequences, 2 million to 2.5 million distinct TCRbeta sequences were retained, with an average of roughly 62,000 per individual. Two values were used to score each individual: the count of roughly 150 previously reported CMV-associated TCRbeta sequences and the total count of productive distinct TCRbeta sequences. A beta-binomial model was reimplemented in Python, and random forests from scikit-learn, run with default parameters, were trained on data from the US cohort. Classifier performance on the Belgian cohort was reported as the median AUC with percentile confidence intervals calculated over 10,000 bootstrap iterations. This is the immuneACCESS table as TCRdb keeps it, with only in-frame sequences that have V and J called. A part of the clones is gone; compared with another copy, unresolved V genes explain less than half, and the rest is unexplained. From that table come the V and J calls and clone size; the DNA was used to work out D and trimming. The sample contains 45,000 or so clones, roughly 83% of them found a single time. The ten largest clones add up to 0.95% to 1.3% of the sample.

A word on this clone: Its antigen is unknown. Per-base quality was not reported, and no clone a single base away is much larger than it.

Single viable CD3+CD4+CD8-CD45RO+ cells were sorted as memory CD4+ T cells on a FACSAria II. CMV serostatus was determined using a Roche Elecsys assay that detects serum IgG against CMV pp150, pp28, p38 and p52. Once the samples were thawed, total CD4+ T cells were enriched through positive selection using CD4 magnetic microbeads. Samples originated from another study that specifically interrogated the CD4+ T cell memory repertoire. Peripheral blood mononuclear cells were isolated and cryopreserved according to standard operating procedures, and serum was stored at -80 degrees C. Staining used CD3-PerCP (BW264/56), CD4-APC (RPA-T4), CD45RO-PE (UCHT1) and CD8-Pacific Orange (3B5) antibodies, with Sytox blue excluding non-viable cells. The CDR3 has 13 amino acids, counting the end cysteine and phenylalanine. Left in the record is the CDR3 DNA by itself, 39 bases read in frame from the first base. According to the germline V gene (reference sequence), CDR1 reads MNHNY and CDR2 reads SVGAGI. Trimming leaves V shorter by 4 bases and J shorter by 6 bases, with the junction holding 2 bases beyond the gene matches.

This receptor was obtained from an adult in good health and CMV-seronegative. The sample comprised memory CD4+ T cells from blood. This chain is built from TRBV6-6 and TRBJ2-3, with TRBD2 identical over 9 junction bases. The CDR3 here reads CASSLAGVDTQYF. In nucleotides, the sequence is TGTGCCAGCAGTTTAGCGGGAGTTGATACGCAGTATTTT.